The 18 T cell receptor beta chains below were found in one sample sequenced in a study of shared clonotypes between healthy human individuals. The data were produced by immunoSEQ multiplex PCR, yet TCRdb's version contains in-frame clones alone and is incomplete. Of hundreds of thousands of clones listed, 96% are singletons. Naive CD8 cells lacked CD45RO and underwent positive selection for CCR7, leaving out terminally differentiated effector memory CD45RA+ cells. Sequenced material: naive CD8+ T cells sorted from blood. The receptors were gathered from a woman in her 30s in good health.

This chain joins TRBV2 and TRBJ2-7; TRBD2 aligns across 9 bases. This CDR3 comprises 16 residues. Germline CDR1 is SNHLY and CDR2 is FYNNEI. V gave up 2 bases and J gave up 6 bases; unmatched junction bases: 11. The CDR3 region has the DNA TGTGCCAGCAGTGAAATTAGGGCGGGAGGGCCGTTCGAGCAGTACTTC. Translating it yields CASSEIRAGGPFEQYF.

The chain joins TRBV4-1 to TRBJ2-7; TRBD1 matches at 8 bases. CDR1 MGHRA and CDR2 YSYEKL come from the germline V gene. The CDR3 consists of 15 residues. V trimming: 5 bases; J trimming: 0 bases; junction bases outside the gene matches: 6. The CDR3 loop is CASSARDRYSYEQYF. The DNA of the CDR3 is TGCGCCAGCAGCGCCCGGGACAGGTACTCCTACGAGCAGTACTTC.

J is TRBJ1-1 and V is TRBV7-9, with unresolved D. The germline V gene has CDR1 SEHNR and CDR2 FQNEAQ (reference sequence). Trimming took off 5 bases at V and 5 bases at J, with 18 bases between the two ends. This CDR3 is built from 15 residues. The CDR3 loop reads CASSNQKGGPTEAFF. The CDR3, as DNA: TGTGCCAGCAGCAATCAAAAGGGAGGGCCAACTGAAGCTTTCTTT.

The chain joins TRBV28 to TRBJ1-1; no clear D. V lost 2 bases to trimming and J lost 11 bases, with 12 bases between them. This CDR3 has 12 amino acids. Looked up from germline, CDR1 is MDHEN and CDR2 is SYDVKM. The CDR3 here is CASSLGEGGAFF. Written as DNA, the CDR3 is TGTGCCAGCAGTTTAGGGGAGGGAGGGGCTTTCTTT.

The chain couples TRBV2 to TRBJ2-7; maybe TRBD2 (6 bases). This CDR3 has 11 residues. Germline CDR1 is SNHLY and CDR2 is FYNNEI. With 6 bases removed from V and 6 bases from J, the gap between germline ends came to 9 bases. CDR3: CASSRGVEQYF. The DNA for the CDR3 is TGTGCCAGCAGCCGCGGGGTCGAGCAGTACTTC.

The rearrangement uses TRBV27 and TRBJ2-7; unclear D gene. There are 13 residues in the CDR3. Deletions cut 2 bases from V and 4 bases from J, with 9 bases between. Germline lookup yields CDR1 MNHEY and CDR2 SMNVEV (reference sequence). CDR3 residues: CASSLGQRYEQYF. For the CDR3, the DNA is TGTGCCAGCAGTTTAGGGCAGCGATACGAGCAGTACTTC.

The chain links TRBV2 to TRBJ2-1; the match to TRBD1 covers 9 bases. The CDR3 has 14 amino acids. V lost 6 bases to trimming and J lost 7 bases; unmatched junction nucleotides: 7. Germline-derived CDR1 and CDR2 are SNHLY and FYNNEI. CDR3 amino acids: CASRGPGTGNEQFF. The CDR3 DNA is TGTGCCAGCAGGGGCCCCGGGACAGGGAATGAGCAGTTCTTC.

The chain uses TRBV2 and TRBJ2-1; a weak D match, TRBD2 (6 bases). CDR1 SNHLY and CDR2 FYNNEI come from the germline V gene. Trimming took off 6 bases at V and 4 bases at J, with 7 bases between the two ends. The CDR3 covers 12 residues. The CDR3 coding sequence is TGTGCCAGCAGGGACTATTACAATGAGCAGTTCTTC. Amino acid sequence: CASRDYYNEQFF. The entire variable domain, with the rest obtained from reference TRBV2 and TRBJ2-1, is as follows: EPEVTQTPSHQVTQMGQEVILRCVPISNHLYFYWYRQILGQKVEFLVSFYNNEISEKSEIFDDQFSVERPDGSNFTLKIRSTKLEDSAMYFCASRDYYNEQFFGPGTRLTVL.

V gene TRBV28 combines with J gene TRBJ1-1; 7 bases line up with TRBD1. The CDR3 runs to 14 residues. Germline V CDR1 and CDR2: MDHEN, SYDVKM. Germline trimming cut 7 bases from V and 6 bases from J; bases unmatched to any gene: 11. CDR3 coding DNA: TGTGCCAGCACCCCCGACAGGGTCCTCGCTGAAGCTTTCTTT. Translating gives CASTPDRVLAEAFF.

The chain has TRBV28 and TRBJ1-5; 7 nucleotides agree with TRBD1. Germline CDR1 reads MDHEN; CDR2 reads SYDVKM. The junction had 6 bases not matched to a gene; V was cut back by 6 bases and J by 1 base. The CDR3 sequence is 15 residues long. DNA of the CDR3: TGTGCCAGCAGACTTACAGGGGTGAGCAATCAGCCCCAGCATTTT. Protein product: CASRLTGVSNQPQHF.

The chain couples TRBV28 to TRBJ2-7, with D unclear. The CDR3 extends over 13 amino acids. The ends were cut back, 8 bases at V and 0 bases at J, with 11 bases in the middle. Looked up from germline, CDR1 is MDHEN and CDR2 is SYDVKM. The DNA for the CDR3 is TGTGCCAGCGGCGACTGGGCCTCCTACGAGCAGTACTTC. Translated, it gives CASGDWASYEQYF.

This chain links TRBV6-6 with TRBJ1-1; D is possibly TRBD1 (5 bases). The CDR3 has 12 amino acids. Per the germline V gene, CDR1 is MNHNY and CDR2 is SVGAGI (reference sequence). Trimming removed 4 bases at V and 8 bases at J, with 11 bases between. The CDR3 spells CASSSRKGEAFF. The CDR3 DNA is TGTGCCAGCAGTTCCCGGAAGGGGGAAGCTTTCTTT.

The chain uses TRBV6-1 and TRBJ2-1; TRBD2 is a possible D gene (6 bases). CDR3 length: 17 residues. The V end lost 2 bases, the J end lost 0 bases, and 14 bases lay between the germline ends. Germline assignment: CDR1 MNHNS and CDR2 SASEGT. CDR3 loop: CASSELGSSYSYNEQFF. In DNA, the CDR3 is TGTGCCAGCAGTGAACTCGGGAGCAGTTACTCCTACAATGAGCAGTTCTTC.

CDR3 sequence (DNA): TGTGCCAGCAGTGTACTAGCCGCCTACGAGCAGTACTTC. It is translated as CASSVLAAYEQYF. V gene TRBV2 combines with J gene TRBJ2-7; TRBD2 is a possible D gene (6 bases). Per the germline V gene, CDR1 is SNHLY and CDR2 is FYNNEI. There are 13 residues in the CDR3. V was pared by 4 bases and J by 2 bases, with 9 bases between.

The DNA for the CDR3 is TGTGCCAGCAGCTTCGGGACAGGGGACTACGAGCAGTACTTC. It translates to CASSFGTGDYEQYF. The V gene is TRBV5-8, the J gene TRBJ2-7; TRBD1 aligns across 10 bases. The CDR3 loop spans 14 amino acids. V shed 2 bases, J shed 3 bases, and the junction held 2 bases outside the gene matches. Looked up from germline, CDR1 is SGHTS and CDR2 is YDEGEE. Full variable domain (rest looked up from reference TRBV5-8 and TRBJ2-7): EAGVTQSPTHLIKTRGQQATLRCSPISGHTSVYWYQQALGLGLQFLLWYDEGEERNRGNFPPRFSGRQFPNYSSELNVNALELEDSALYLCASSFGTGDYEQYFGPGTRLTVT.

V gene TRBV19 combines with J gene TRBJ1-5, with TRBD1 identical over 8 bases. V lost 5 bases and J lost 5; bases outside the gene matches: 17. The CDR3 spans 18 residues. CDR1 and CDR2 (germline): LNHDA, SQIVND (reference sequence). As DNA, the CDR3 is TGTGCCAGTAGTCCCGACGCGGACAGGGAAGGATACCATCAGCCCCAGCATTTT. It codes for CASSPDADREGYHQPQHF.

The J gene is TRBJ1-1, the V gene TRBV27; the D gene is possibly TRBD1 (5 bases). This CDR3 has 15 residues. The germline gives CDR1 MNHEY, CDR2 SMNVEV (reference sequence). V was trimmed by 5 bases and J by 0 bases, leaving 13 bases between them. The CDR3 DNA reads TGTGCCAGCAGTCCCCATCCGACAGTGAACACTGAAGCTTTCTTT. Translation: CASSPHPTVNTEAFF.

The chain employs TRBV19 and TRBJ2-2; the D gene could be TRBD1 or TRBD2 (5 bases each). CDR1 and CDR2 (germline): LNHDA, SQIVND (reference sequence). The CDR3 totals 14 residues. V lost 7 bases and J 0 bases, leaving 9 bases between the germline ends. The CDR3 loop is CASTGLANTGELFF. CDR3 nucleotides: TGTGCCAGTACGGGGCTAGCGAACACCGGGGAGCTGTTTTTT.